Sequencing of this TCR beta chain was carried out in a study of quantifying T cell responses using KT2 cells. Looking at the study overall: cDNA was made from DNase-treated RNA using alpha and beta constant primers.

An oligo carrying a UMI was ligated to the cDNA 3' end. The first PCR ran about 4 cycles with an equimolar RC1.1 and RC1.2 beta primer mix. TCRdb reprocessed the UMI-ligation and nested PCR reads via MiXCR and lists one record per CDR3 protein. The table has around 50,000 distinct CDR3 sequences, around a tenth seen once. V was trimmed by 5 bases and J by 4 bases, leaving 12 bases between them. Germline lookup yields CDR1 SEHNR and CDR2 FQNEAQ (reference sequence). The CDR3 consists of 15 residues. Study observations and caveats: Very high KT2 spike-in numbers caused saturation in KT2 sequence detection.

Known numbers of the T cell clone KT2 were added to PBMC. KT2 cells were mixed with fixed PBMC numbers at varying ratios. This clonotype has just a few counts. Its antigen remains unidentified. The clonotype comes from a human donor. What was sequenced was PBMCs spiked with cells of the T cell clone KT2. V gene TRBV7-9 combines with J gene TRBJ1-6; D unclear. Written as DNA, the CDR3 is TGTGCCAGCAGCACAACGAATCGATATAATTCACCCCTCCACTTT. It translates to CASSTTNRYNSPLHF.